These 4 T cell receptor beta chains originate from one sample sequenced in a study of cytomegalovirus exposure and HLA in healthy donors (dated by TCRdb to the late 2010s). The library was built by means of the immunoSEQ multiplex PCR assay. TCRdb obtained this table from immuneACCESS and retained in-frame rearrangements with V and J assigned. These tables miss some clones; where compared with another copy, unresolved V genes account for less than half of the shortfall, and the remainder is unexplained. Within this sample are about 140,000 clones, with about nine tenths of them counted one time only. The ten largest account for 0.6% to 0.8% of the sample. The sample comprised PBMCs. The receptors originated from a man aged 18 to 29 in good health and CMV-seronegative.

The V and J genes are TRBV19 and TRBJ1-1; D unclear. The CDR3 extends over 13 amino acids. With 1 base removed from V and 4 bases from J, the gap between germline ends came to 7 bases. Germline CDR1 LNHDA, CDR2 SQIVND (reference sequence). The CDR3 reads CASSIVEGTEAFF. CDR3 sequence (DNA): TGTGCCAGTAGTATAGTCGAGGGCACTGAAGCTTTCTTT.

This clone has a handful of counts. The chain links TRBV7-8 to TRBJ2-7; D gene ambiguous. Between the trimmed V and J ends, which lost 1 base and 2 bases, there was a span of 12 bases. The CDR3 runs to 15 residues. CDR1 and CDR2 (germline): SGHVS, FQNEAQ. This CDR3 reads CASSLVQDTTYEQYF. CDR3 bases: TGTGCCAGCAGCTTAGTGCAGGATACCACCTACGAGCAGTACTTC.

The chain's CDR3 is CASSILAANSPLHF. The CDR3 bases are TGTGCCAGTAGTATCTTAGCTGCTAATTCACCCCTCCACTTT. V gene TRBV19 combines with J gene TRBJ1-6; D gene ambiguous. The CDR3 totals 14 residues. From germline, CDR1 is LNHDA and CDR2 SQIVND (reference sequence). The germline V and J ends were trimmed by 3 bases and 6 bases, with 9 bases remaining between them.

The chain couples TRBV2 to TRBJ2-2; TRBD1 agrees at 7 bases. V lost 6 bases and J lost 0; bases outside the gene matches: 4. Per the germline V gene, CDR1 is SNHLY and CDR2 is FYNNEI. The CDR3 length is 15 residues. CDR3 amino acids: CASRGTAANTGELFF. CDR3 nucleotide sequence: TGTGCCAGCAGGGGGACAGCCGCGAACACCGGGGAGCTGTTTTTT. Using reference TRBV2 and TRBJ2-2 for the parts outside the CDR3, the full variable domain is EPEVTQTPSHQVTQMGQEVILRCVPISNHLYFYWYRQILGQKVEFLVSFYNNEISEKSEIFDDQFSVERPDGSNFTLKIRSTKLEDSAMYFCASRGTAANTGELFFGEGSRLTVL.